A single sample is the source of the 27 T cell receptor beta chains below, sequenced in a study of early T cells in non-severe SARS-CoV-2 infection. MiXCR, run by TCRdb on the 5' RACE reads, gives a single entry per CDR3 protein. The sample has 51,000 or so distinct CDR3 sequences, 8% to 13% seen once; the top ten hold around 13%. Sequenced sample: whole blood. The receptors were gathered from an adult who was a healthcare worker with PCR-confirmed SARS-CoV-2 infection or an uninfected control (not recorded which).

This clonotype was seen repeatedly, ten times or more. V gene TRBV5-1 combines with J gene TRBJ2-4, with D possibly TRBD2 on 7 matching bases. This CDR3 spans 13 amino acids. Germline V CDR1 and CDR2: SGHRS, YFSETQ. V shed 4 bases and J shed 8 bases, with 13 bases lying between them. The CDR3 is CASSIREGDIQYF. CDR3 DNA sequence: TGCGCCAGCAGCATAAGGGAGGGGGACATTCAGTACTTC. Full variable domain (rest looked up from reference TRBV5-1 and TRBJ2-4): KAGVTQTPRYLIKTRGQQVTLSCSPISGHRSVSWYQQTPGQGLQFLFEYFSETQRNKGNFPGRFSGRQFSNSRSEMNVSTLELGDSALYLCASSIREGDIQYFGAGTRLSVL.

This clonotype was seen many times. The CDR3, as DNA: TGCGCCAGCAGCTTGGGAGGGGACCGTGCCTACGAGCAGTACTTC. Translation gives CASSLGGDRAYEQYF. This chain joins TRBV5-1 and TRBJ2-7; TRBD1 or TRBD2 may be the D gene (5 bases each). V was pared by 0 bases and J by 2 bases, with 12 bases between. The CDR3 is 15 residues long. Germline assignment: CDR1 SGHRS and CDR2 YFSETQ. Filled out from reference TRBV5-1 and TRBJ2-7, the complete variable domain reads KAGVTQTPRYLIKTRGQQVTLSCSPISGHRSVSWYQQTPGQGLQFLFEYFSETQRNKGNFPGRFSGRQFSNSRSEMNVSTLELGDSALYLCASSLGGDRAYEQYFGPGTRLTVT.

This clonotype has ten or more counts. This chain joins TRBV19 and TRBJ2-1; 14 positions match TRBD2. Germline V gene sequence: CDR1 LNHDA, CDR2 SQIVND (reference sequence). The CDR3 covers 15 residues. J was trimmed by 0 bases and V by 8 bases; bases with no gene match: 0. The CDR3 region is CASGLAGGSYNEQFF. In DNA, the CDR3 is TGTGCCAGTGGACTAGCGGGAGGCTCCTACAATGAGCAGTTCTTC.

The CDR3 protein is CASSFPLLDSGANVLTF. For the CDR3, the DNA is TGCGCCAGCAGCTTCCCCTTACTAGACTCTGGGGCCAACGTCCTGACTTTC. The rearrangement joins TRBV5-1 to TRBJ2-6; perhaps TRBD2 as D (5 bases). Germline lookup yields CDR1 SGHRS and CDR2 YFSETQ. The CDR3 contains 17 residues. Trimming left V 2 bases short and J 0 bases short, with 12 bases between. Using reference TRBV5-1 and TRBJ2-6 for the parts outside the CDR3, the full variable domain is KAGVTQTPRYLIKTRGQQVTLSCSPISGHRSVSWYQQTPGQGLQFLFEYFSETQRNKGNFPGRFSGRQFSNSRSEMNVSTLELGDSALYLCASSFPLLDSGANVLTFGAGSRLTVL.

V gene TRBV28 combines with J gene TRBJ1-4; D possibly corresponds to TRBD1 (6 bases). Per the germline V gene, CDR1 is MDHEN and CDR2 is SYDVKM. Deletions cut 6 bases from V and 7 bases from J, with 15 bases between. The CDR3 consists of 14 residues. Written as DNA, the CDR3 is TGTGCCAGCAGCTTCCGAGGACAGAGTGAAAAACTGTTTTTT. This sequence encodes CASSFRGQSEKLFF.

This clonotype has at least ten counts. The rearrangement uses TRBV7-2 and TRBJ2-7, with a weak D call TRBD1 (6 bases). Germline-derived CDR1 and CDR2 are SGHTA and FQGNSA. This CDR3 has 16 residues. Trimming pared 3 bases from V and 9 bases from J, leaving 24 bases between. The CDR3 region is CASSLVNRDNPLGQYF. The CDR3 coding sequence is TGTGCCAGCAGCTTGGTGAACCGGGACAACCCGTTGGGGCAGTACTTC.

This clonotype appeared a few times. This sequence joins TRBV9 and TRBJ2-2, with D unresolved. The V end lost 0 bases, the J end lost 4 bases, and 10 bases lay between the germline ends. CDR1 SGDLS and CDR2 YYNGEE come from the germline V gene. The CDR3 contains 15 residues. This chain's CDR3 is CASSVAPLSTGELFF. Here the CDR3 DNA reads TGTGCCAGCAGCGTAGCTCCCCTATCCACCGGGGAGCTGTTTTTT.

The chain is built from TRBV5-1 and TRBJ2-1; the D gene is possibly TRBD1 (5 bases). CDR3 length equals 14 residues. The germline V gene encodes CDR1 SGHRS and CDR2 YFSETQ. V was cut by 3 bases and J by 6 bases, with 13 bases left in between. The CDR3 loop is CASSSEDSFNEQFF. DNA of the CDR3: TGCGCCAGCAGCTCAGAAGACAGTTTCAATGAGCAGTTCTTC.

This clonotype was detected many times. The CDR3 here is CASSPAGQGDEQYF. The CDR3 coding sequence is TGTGCCAGCAGCCCAGCGGGACAGGGCGACGAGCAGTACTTC. V gene TRBV6-5 combines with J gene TRBJ2-7, with 9 bases that match TRBD1. Germline V gives CDR1 MNHEY, CDR2 SVGAGI. The CDR3 sequence is 14 residues long. Unmatched junction bases numbered 8, after V lost 6 bases and J lost 5 bases.

The chain joins TRBV29-1 to TRBJ2-1; 10 bases are a match to TRBD2. This CDR3 spans 14 amino acids. Germline CDR1 reads SQVTM; CDR2 reads ANQGSEA. The V gene end was trimmed by 4 bases and the J gene end by 7 bases; junction bases not matched to a gene: 7. The CDR3 sequence is CSVALAGVGNEQFF. CDR3 nucleotides: TGCAGCGTTGCGCTAGCGGGAGTGGGTAATGAGCAGTTCTTC.

This clonotype was detected ten times or more. J is TRBJ2-7 and V is TRBV7-2; D is ambiguous. The CDR3 is 13 residues long. The ends were cut back, 6 bases at V and 6 bases at J, with 15 bases in the middle. From germline, CDR1 is SGHTA and CDR2 FQGNSA. As DNA, the CDR3 is TGTGCCAGCAGTCAGAAATCACCCAGCGAGCAGTACTTC. Translation: CASSQKSPSEQYF.

At least ten counts were recorded for this clonotype. The chain combines TRBV20-1 with TRBJ2-1; 8 bases are a match to TRBD2. From germline, CDR1 is DFQATT and CDR2 SNEGSKA (reference sequence). V lost 0 bases and J lost 8; bases outside the gene matches: 12. This CDR3 has 16 residues. The CDR3 here is CSARDLSGLGLDEQFF. In DNA, the CDR3 is TGCAGTGCTAGAGATTTATCGGGACTAGGACTCGATGAGCAGTTCTTC.

In its sample, this clonotype was seen many times. The chain recombines TRBV6-2 or TRBV6-3 with TRBJ2-1; 13 bases are a match to TRBD2. V lost 6 bases to trimming and J lost 7 bases; unmatched junction nucleotides: 6. Germline loops: CDR1 MNHEY, CDR2 SVGEGT. The CDR3 runs 15 residues. Here the CDR3 reads CASRPGLAGVNEQFF. CDR3 coding DNA: TGTGCCAGCAGACCCGGACTAGCGGGGGTAAATGAGCAGTTCTTC.

The rearrangement links TRBV9 to TRBJ2-7, with D perhaps matching TRBD2 (6 bases). The V gene's germline CDR1 is SGDLS and CDR2 YYNGEE. The V and J ends lost 4 bases and 0 bases respectively, with 11 bases between them. The CDR3 has 14 amino acids. The CDR3 DNA follows: TGTGCCAGCAGCCCAAGACTAGACTCCTACGAGCAGTACTTC. Translated: CASSPRLDSYEQYF.

This clonotype was seen ten or more times. The genes are TRBV7-3 and TRBJ2-2; 8 nucleotides line up with TRBD1. Per germline, CDR1 SGHTA and CDR2 FQGTGA. The ends lost 6 bases at V and 5 bases at J; junction bases unmatched: 8. The CDR3 contains 15 residues. The CDR3 nucleotides are TGTGCCAGCAGTCCAGGACAGGGAAGAACCGGGGAGCTGTTTTTT. Its translation: CASSPGQGRTGELFF.

This clonotype was recorded many times. The rearrangement joins TRBV6-5 to TRBJ2-1; D may be TRBD1 or TRBD2 (7 bases each). Germline V gene lookup returns CDR1 MNHEY and CDR2 SVGAGI. The V gene lost 2 bases and the J gene lost 7 bases, with 15 bases spanning the gap. The CDR3 is 15 amino acids. Written as DNA, the CDR3 is TGTGCCAGCAGTTACAGGCAGGGGGGGTTGAATGAGCAGTTCTTC. It translates to CASSYRQGGLNEQFF.

This clonotype was detected ten times or more. The J gene is TRBJ2-7, the V gene TRBV7-9, with D possibly TRBD1 on 5 matching bases. Trimming removed 3 bases at V and 7 bases at J, with 16 bases between. Germline V gene sequence: CDR1 SEHNR, CDR2 FQNEAQ (reference sequence). The CDR3 has 14 residues. The CDR3 nucleotides are TGTGCCAGCAGCTTCTCGGGCAGGGTTTATGAGCAGTACTTC. The encoded protein is CASSFSGRVYEQYF.

Concerning this clonotype itself: This sequence may be a read error, since a much larger clone differs from it by one base. The CDR3 loop reads CSSAGAMTHNEQFF. In DNA, the CDR3 is TGCAGCAGCGCAGGAGCAATGACCCACAATGAGCAGTTCTTC. V and J are TRBV29-1 and TRBJ2-1; D call uncertain. Trimming cost V 8 bases and J 5 bases, with 19 bases left between them. Germline V gene lookup returns CDR1 SQVTM and CDR2 ANQGSEA. The CDR3 length is 14 residues.

The chain joins TRBV2 to TRBJ2-7; D unresolved. This CDR3 contains 14 residues. Per germline, CDR1 SNHLY and CDR2 FYNNEI. Trimming pared 7 bases from V and 0 bases from J, leaving 13 bases between. Written as DNA, the CDR3 is TGTGCCAGCATTGCAGCGAGGAGCTCCTACGAGCAGTACTTC. It yields the protein CASIAARSSYEQYF.

This clonotype was seen more than once but under ten times. The chain carries TRBV12-3 or TRBV12-4 and TRBJ2-7; unclear D gene. Trimming stripped 5 bases from V and 2 bases from J, with 10 bases between. The CDR3 length is 13 residues. CDR3 residues: CASSPTTTYEQYF. Here the CDR3 DNA reads TGTGCCAGCAGTCCAACGACCACCTACGAGCAGTACTTC.

The chain employs TRBV2 and TRBJ1-5; D is perhaps TRBD1 (5 bases). Germline V gives CDR1 SNHLY, CDR2 FYNNEI. Trimming stripped 6 bases from V and 7 bases from J, with 10 bases between. The CDR3 runs to 12 residues. The CDR3 coding sequence is TGTGCCAGCAGAAAGGCAGGGCAGCCCCAGCATTTT. This encodes CASRKAGQPQHF.

The V and J genes are TRBV2 and TRBJ2-1, with 7 bases lining up with TRBD1. From germline, CDR1 is SNHLY and CDR2 FYNNEI. With 6 bases clipped from V and 12 bases from J, the junction kept 5 bases outside the gene matches. The CDR3 consists of 11 residues. For the CDR3, the DNA is TGTGCCAGCAGGGACAGGCCACGGCAGTTCTTC. Its protein is CASRDRPRQFF.

This clonotype was detected a few times. The chain combines TRBV2 with TRBJ1-1; 7 positions agree with TRBD1. Germline assignment: CDR1 SNHLY and CDR2 FYNNEI. J was trimmed by 7 bases and V by 6 bases; bases with no gene match: 11. The CDR3 totals 14 residues. CDR3 sequence: CASRSQRGLDEAFF. CDR3 in DNA: TGTGCCAGCAGGTCACAAAGGGGGCTGGATGAAGCTTTCTTT.

V gene TRBV29-1 combines with J gene TRBJ2-1; TRBD1 aligns across 9 bases. Germline V gives CDR1 SQVTM, CDR2 ANQGSEA. The CDR3 totals 13 residues. V shed 7 bases and J 8 bases; nucleotides not matched to a gene: 9. CDR3 amino acids: CSAVQGAVDEQFF. The CDR3 DNA sequence: TGCAGCGCCGTACAGGGGGCTGTAGATGAGCAGTTCTTC.

This clonotype appeared a few times. The rearrangement links TRBV4-3 to TRBJ2-7, with D uncertain. The CDR3 consists of 14 residues. V lost 4 bases to trimming and J lost 1 base, with 11 bases between them. The germline CDR1 and CDR2 sequences are LGHNA and YSLEER. This CDR3 is CASSLRDRSYEQYF. The CDR3 bases are TGCGCCAGCAGCCTACGTGACCGATCCTACGAGCAGTACTTC.

This clonotype was found a few times. This chain joins TRBV7-8 and TRBJ1-2; no firm D call. The CDR3 loop spans 13 amino acids. Trimming stripped 5 bases from V and 4 bases from J, with 11 bases between. Germline V gene data show CDR1 as SGHVS and CDR2 as FQNEAQ. CDR3 protein: CASSQMRAYGYTF. In DNA form, the CDR3 reads TGTGCCAGCAGCCAGATGAGGGCCTATGGCTACACCTTC.

This clonotype was picked up many times. This chain connects TRBV11-2 to TRBJ1-1; D unresolved. Germline V gene lookup returns CDR1 SGHAT and CDR2 FQNNGV. The CDR3 runs 11 residues. Trimming removed 5 bases at V and 6 bases at J, with 7 bases between. The DNA of the CDR3 is TGTGCCAGCAGCCCCGGGTCTGAAGCTTTCTTT. This sequence encodes CASSPGSEAFF.